This paragraph reports one T cell receptor beta chain. Its antigen is unknown. Given a much more abundant clone one base away, this may be a read error. TCRdb re-derived calls from the RT-PCR reads in MiXCR, one entry per CDR3 protein. Counted here are 450,000 to 500,000 distinct CDR3 sequences, roughly 11% occurring once; the ten biggest clones make up more than 10%. The sample is drawn from a study of response to subunit inactivated influenza vaccine. Study findings and constraints: Every seasonal influenza vaccination brings in few new T cells, the authors suggested.

Here the sequenced sample was PBMCs from blood, taken roughly 47 days after vaccination. The receptor was isolated from a man in his fifties who received an inactivated influenza vaccine.

The CDR3 sequence is CASSQNQDTQAFF. The CDR3 nucleotides are TGCGCCAGCAGCCAGAACCAGGACACTCAAGCTTTCTTT. The chain links TRBV10-2 to TRBJ1-1; possible D gene TRBD1, 5 bases. CDR3 length: 13 amino acids. Germline V lookup: CDR1 WSHSY, CDR2 SAAADI.